This T cell receptor beta chain was profiled in a study of naive and memory T cell subsets. The CDR3 spans 14 residues. V gave up 8 bases and J gave up 0 bases, with 8 bases separating them. The germline CDR1 and CDR2 sequences are LGHDT and YNNKEL (reference sequence). With respect to this clonotype: Its target is not known.

After the first PCR, alpha and beta chain libraries were processed separately. Both TRBC1 and TRBC2 were covered by a beta constant-region primer of two equimolar oligonucleotides. The cDNA 3' end received a ligated single-stranded oligonucleotide carrying the SP2 primer and a 12-nucleotide UMI. TCRdb re-called the UMI-ligation and nested PCR reads with MiXCR, one entry per CDR3 protein. The sample shows 120,000 to 150,000 distinct CDR3 sequences, about a sixth of them seen only once. Study-wide results and caveats: Clonotypes are single alpha or beta chains, not paired receptors. RNA-based TCR counts may shift with T cell activation and differentiation.

The sequence was obtained from a human donor in good health. The gene calls are TRBV3-1 and TRBJ2-6; D is unclear. The sample consisted of naive CD4+ T cells from blood. This CDR3 reads CASWGSSGANVLTF. The CDR3 bases are TGTGCCAGCTGGGGTAGCTCTGGGGCCAACGTCCTGACTTTC.